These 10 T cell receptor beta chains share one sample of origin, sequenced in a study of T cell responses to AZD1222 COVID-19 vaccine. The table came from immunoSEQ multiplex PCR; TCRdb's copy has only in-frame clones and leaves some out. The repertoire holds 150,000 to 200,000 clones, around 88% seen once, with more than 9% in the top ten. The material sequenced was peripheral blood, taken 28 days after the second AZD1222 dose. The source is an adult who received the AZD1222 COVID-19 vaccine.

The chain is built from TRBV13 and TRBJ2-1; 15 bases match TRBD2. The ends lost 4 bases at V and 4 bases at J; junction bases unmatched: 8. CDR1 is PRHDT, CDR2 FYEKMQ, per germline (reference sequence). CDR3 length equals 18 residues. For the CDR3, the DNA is TGTGCCAGCAGCTCTTGGACTAGCGGGGGGGTTCGTTACAATGAGCAGTTCTTC. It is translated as CASSSWTSGGVRYNEQFF. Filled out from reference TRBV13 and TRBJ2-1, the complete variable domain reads AAGVIQSPRHLIKEKRETATLKCYPIPRHDTVYWYQQGPGQDPQFLISFYEKMQSDKGSIPDRFSAQQFSDYHSELNMSSLELGDSALYFCASSSWTSGGVRYNEQFFGPGTRLTVL.

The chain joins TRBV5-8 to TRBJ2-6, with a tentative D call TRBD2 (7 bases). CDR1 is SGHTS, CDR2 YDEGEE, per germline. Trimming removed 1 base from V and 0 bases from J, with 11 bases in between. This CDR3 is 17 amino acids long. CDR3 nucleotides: TGTGCCAGCAGCTTGCGGGGGGCTCTCTCTGGGGCCAACGTCCTGACTTTC. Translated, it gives CASSLRGALSGANVLTF. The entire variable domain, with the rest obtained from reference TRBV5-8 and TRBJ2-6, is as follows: EAGVTQSPTHLIKTRGQQATLRCSPISGHTSVYWYQQALGLGLQFLLWYDEGEERNRGNFPPRFSGRQFPNYSSELNVNALELEDSALYLCASSLRGALSGANVLTFGAGSRLTVL.

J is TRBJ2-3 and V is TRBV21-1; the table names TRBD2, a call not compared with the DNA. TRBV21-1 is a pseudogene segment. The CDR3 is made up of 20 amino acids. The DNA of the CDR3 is TGTGCCAGCAGCAAGTGGGCGAGGGAGACTGGAGCTTTGGACCCGGGTGCGCAGTATTTT. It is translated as CASSKWARETGALDPGAQYF.

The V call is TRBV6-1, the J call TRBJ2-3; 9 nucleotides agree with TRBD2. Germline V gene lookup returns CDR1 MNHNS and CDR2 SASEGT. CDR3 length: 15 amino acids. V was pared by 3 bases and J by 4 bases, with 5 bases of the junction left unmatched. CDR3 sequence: CASSELAGGADTQYF. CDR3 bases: TGTGCCAGCAGTGAGCTGGCGGGGGGGGCAGATACGCAGTATTTT.

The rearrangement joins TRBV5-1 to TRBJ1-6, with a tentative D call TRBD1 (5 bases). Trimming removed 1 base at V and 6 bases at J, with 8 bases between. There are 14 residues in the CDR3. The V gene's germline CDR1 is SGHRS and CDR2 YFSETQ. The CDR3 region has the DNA TGCGCCAGCAGCTTGTCGGGGGGTAATTCACCCCTCCACTTT. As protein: CASSLSGGNSPLHF.

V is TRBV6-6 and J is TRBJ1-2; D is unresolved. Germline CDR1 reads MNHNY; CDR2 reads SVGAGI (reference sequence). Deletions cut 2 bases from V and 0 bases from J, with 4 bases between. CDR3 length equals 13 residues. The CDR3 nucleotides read TGTGCCAGCAGTTACGTGCCTAACTATGGCTACACCTTC. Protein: CASSYVPNYGYTF.

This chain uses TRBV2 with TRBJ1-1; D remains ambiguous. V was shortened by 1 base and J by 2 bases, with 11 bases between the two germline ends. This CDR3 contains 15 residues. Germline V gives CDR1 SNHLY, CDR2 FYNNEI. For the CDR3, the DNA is TGTGCCAGCAGTGAAGATAGGTACCCTAACACTGAAGCTTTCTTT. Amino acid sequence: CASSEDRYPNTEAFF.

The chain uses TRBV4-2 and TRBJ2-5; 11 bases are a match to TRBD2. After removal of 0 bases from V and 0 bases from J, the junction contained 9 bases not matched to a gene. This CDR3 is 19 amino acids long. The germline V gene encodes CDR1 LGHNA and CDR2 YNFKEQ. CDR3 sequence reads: CASSQEIAGGPMYQETQYF. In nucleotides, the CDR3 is TGTGCCAGCAGCCAAGAAATAGCGGGGGGGCCCATGTACCAAGAGACCCAGTACTTC.

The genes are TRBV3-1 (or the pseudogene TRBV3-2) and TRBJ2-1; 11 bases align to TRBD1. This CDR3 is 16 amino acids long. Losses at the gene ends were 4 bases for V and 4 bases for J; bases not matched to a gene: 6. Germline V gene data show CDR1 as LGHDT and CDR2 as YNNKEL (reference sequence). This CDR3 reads CASSLTGQGVYNEQFF. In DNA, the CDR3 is TGTGCCAGCAGCCTAACGGGACAGGGGGTTTACAATGAGCAGTTCTTC.

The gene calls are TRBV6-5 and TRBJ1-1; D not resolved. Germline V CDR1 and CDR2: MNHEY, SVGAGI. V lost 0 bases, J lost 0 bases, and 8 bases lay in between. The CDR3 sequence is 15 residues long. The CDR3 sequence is CASSYSLEMNTEAFF. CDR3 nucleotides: TGTGCCAGCAGTTACTCGTTGGAGATGAACACTGAAGCTTTCTTT.